These 18 T cell receptor beta chains came from one sample sequenced in a study of CD8 T cells in ankylosing spondylitis. TCRdb fed the 5' RACE reads into MiXCR, producing one record per CDR3 protein. In the table there are 200,000 or so distinct CDR3 sequences, 20% to 30% of which are singletons. Sequencing was performed on blood, either unsorted or a sorted T cell fraction (not recorded which). These receptors originate from a male donor with ankylosing spondylitis or in good health (not recorded which).

This clonotype was detected only a few times. The chain has TRBV20-1 and TRBJ1-1; no reliable D call. Germline-derived CDR1 and CDR2 are DFQATT and SNEGSKA (reference sequence). This CDR3 region has 12 residues. V was shortened by 6 bases and J by 5 bases, with 13 bases between the two germline ends. The CDR3 loop is CSASGVGTEAFF. The CDR3, as DNA: TGCAGTGCATCCGGGGTGGGTACTGAAGCTTTCTTT.

This chain links TRBV6-5 with TRBJ2-1; 11 nucleotides agree with TRBD1. The length of the CDR3 is 15 residues. Germline V gene sequence: CDR1 MNHEY, CDR2 SVGAGI. V gave up 0 bases and J gave up 12 bases; unmatched junction bases: 7. The CDR3 spells CASSYSGTGGTRQFF. CDR3 DNA sequence: TGTGCCAGCAGTTACTCGGGGACAGGGGGTACGAGGCAGTTCTTC.

This clonotype has ten or more counts. The chain combines TRBV12-3 or TRBV12-4 with TRBJ1-6; TRBD1 might be the D (5 bases). V was cut by 7 bases and J by 5 bases, with 15 bases left in between. The CDR3 extends over 15 amino acids. DNA for the CDR3: TGTGCCAGCAAAATTTGGGGCCAGAATAATTCACCCCTCCACTTT. This sequence encodes CASKIWGQNNSPLHF.

This chain connects TRBV20-1 to TRBJ2-2; TRBD2 matches 7 bases. With 4 bases clipped from V and 5 bases from J, the junction kept 1 base outside the gene matches. The CDR3 has 12 amino acids. CDR1 DFQATT and CDR2 SNEGSKA come from the germline V gene (reference sequence). CDR3 in amino acids: CSATGGTGELFF. In nucleotides, the CDR3 is TGCAGTGCTACCGGGGGGACCGGGGAGCTGTTTTTT.

The rearrangement joins TRBV3-1 to TRBJ2-2, with D unclear. Germline V gives CDR1 LGHDT, CDR2 YNNKEL (reference sequence). The V and J ends lost 0 bases and 7 bases respectively, with 6 bases between them. The CDR3 contains 13 residues. DNA for the CDR3: TGTGCCAGCAGCCAAGACTGGGACGGGGAGCTGTTTTTT. It is translated as CASSQDWDGELFF.

This clonotype was counted many times. The rearrangement joins TRBV11-2 to TRBJ2-2; the match to TRBD2 covers 10 bases. The CDR3 spans 18 residues. Trimming cost V 2 bases and J 4 bases; bases outside gene matches: 10. The V gene's germline CDR1 is SGHAT and CDR2 FQNNGV. The CDR3 loop reads CASSLRSGRAGSTGELFF. Here the CDR3 DNA reads TGTGCCAGCAGCTTACGGAGCGGGAGGGCCGGGAGCACCGGGGAGCTGTTTTTT.

In its sample, this clonotype was seen a few times. This chain joins TRBV5-1 and TRBJ2-1, with 13 bases identical to TRBD2. The junction had 5 bases not matched to a gene; V was cut back by 0 bases and J by 8 bases. CDR3 size: 16 residues. CDR1 and CDR2 from the germline V gene are SGHRS and YFSETQ. CDR3 bases: TGCGCCAGCAGCTTGGGACTAGCGGGAGGTTTAGATGAGCAGTTCTTC. Translating gives CASSLGLAGGLDEQFF.

This clonotype was seen many times. The chain is built from TRBV20-1 and TRBJ2-1; the D gene could be TRBD1 or TRBD2 (5 bases each). Germline lookup yields CDR1 DFQATT and CDR2 SNEGSKA (reference sequence). The CDR3 length is 12 residues. V lost 6 bases to trimming and J lost 10 bases, with 16 bases between them. The CDR3: CSAPGAPSEQFF. CDR3 DNA sequence: TGCAGTGCCCCCGGGGCACCCAGCGAGCAGTTCTTC.

V and J are TRBV10-3 and TRBJ2-3; D remains unclear. The CDR3 spans 14 residues. Trimming shortened V by 0 bases and J by 4 bases, and 8 bases separated the two germline ends. Germline lookup yields CDR1 ENHRY and CDR2 SYGVKD. CDR3 protein: CAISESILADTQYF. The CDR3, as DNA: TGTGCCATCAGTGAGTCCATTCTCGCAGATACGCAGTATTTT.

This clonotype appeared many times. CDR3 in amino acids: CASSPTEGNTIYF. The CDR3, as DNA: TGTGCCAGCAGCCCAACAGAAGGAAACACCATATATTTT. The chain recombines TRBV9 with TRBJ1-3; D remains ambiguous. The V end lost 4 bases, the J end lost 4 bases, and 9 bases lay between the germline ends. Germline V gene lookup returns CDR1 SGDLS and CDR2 YYNGEE. The CDR3 contains 13 residues. The full variable domain, with the rest looked up from reference TRBV9 and TRBJ1-3, is DSGVTQTPKHLITATGQRVTLRCSPRSGDLSVYWYQQSLDQGLQFLIQYYNGEERAKGNILERFSAQQFPDLHSELNLSSLELGDSALYFCASSPTEGNTIYFGEGSWLTVV.

This clonotype was picked up many times. The chain uses TRBV3-1 and TRBJ2-1; 12 bases line up with TRBD2. Germline CDR1 is LGHDT and CDR2 is YNNKEL (reference sequence). The CDR3 is 14 amino acids. V was pared by 1 base and J by 10 bases, with 2 bases of the junction left unmatched. The CDR3 DNA reads TGTGCCAGCAGCCAAGGACTAGCGGGAGTGGAGCAGTTCTTC. Translated, it gives CASSQGLAGVEQFF.

This clonotype came up a few times. The chain is built from TRBV29-1 and TRBJ2-7, with 8 bases fitting TRBD1. Germline V gene data show CDR1 as SQVTM and CDR2 as ANQGSEA. Trimming took 4 bases from V and 3 from J; bases not matched to a gene: 5. The CDR3 runs to 13 residues. The CDR3 bases are TGCAGCGTTGGCAGGGGGCTTAACTACGAGCAGTACTTC. Translation gives CSVGRGLNYEQYF.

This clonotype was counted ten times or more. The chain recombines TRBV27 with TRBJ2-1; D is unresolved. The CDR3 totals 13 residues. V was clipped by 5 bases and J by 7 bases, with 12 bases between them. Germline V CDR1 and CDR2: MNHEY, SMNVEV (reference sequence). The CDR3 DNA sequence: TGTGCCAGCAGTCGCCGTGAATGGAATGAGCAGTTCTTC. As protein: CASSRREWNEQFF.

This clonotype was seen many times. This chain links TRBV5-6 with TRBJ1-6; D unclear. Trimming shortened V by 4 bases and J by 4 bases, and 12 bases separated the two germline ends. Germline-derived CDR1 and CDR2 are SGHDT and YYEEEE. The CDR3 covers 15 residues. CDR3 residues: CASSQPGEYNSPLHF. CDR3 in DNA: TGTGCCAGCAGCCAGCCAGGAGAATATAATTCACCCCTCCACTTT.

At least ten counts were recorded for this clonotype. The V and J genes are TRBV20-1 and TRBJ1-3; the D is unclear. With 0 bases removed from V and 4 bases from J, the gap between germline ends came to 7 bases. The germline V gene encodes CDR1 DFQATT and CDR2 SNEGSKA (reference sequence). The CDR3 is 13 amino acids. The CDR3 nucleotides are TGCAGTGCTAGAGATCGGCGGGGAAACACCATATATTTT. Translating it yields CSARDRRGNTIYF.

This clonotype occurred a few times. The rearrangement uses TRBV20-1 and TRBJ2-1; TRBD2 matches 11 bases. The CDR3 sequence is 14 residues long. Per germline, CDR1 DFQATT and CDR2 SNEGSKA (reference sequence). Trimming took 4 bases from V and 6 from J; bases not matched to a gene: 5. The CDR3: CSATSGRRGNEQFF. The CDR3, as DNA: TGCAGTGCTACTAGCGGGAGGCGGGGCAATGAGCAGTTCTTC.

The chain joins TRBV10-1 to TRBJ2-7; D possibly uses TRBD1 or TRBD2 (5 bases each). Germline values: CDR1 WNHNN, CDR2 SYGVQD (reference sequence). The CDR3 sequence is 12 residues long. V was trimmed by 8 bases and J by 3 bases, leaving 11 bases between them. The CDR3 loop is CASGTTIYEQYF. CDR3 in DNA: TGCGCCAGCGGGACGACCATCTACGAGCAGTACTTC.

CDR3 protein: CASSVGGGRASDTQYF. The CDR3 bases are TGTGCCAGCAGCGTAGGAGGCGGGAGGGCCTCAGATACGCAGTATTTT. The chain recombines TRBV9 with TRBJ2-3; 9 bases map to TRBD2. CDR1 and CDR2 from the germline V gene are SGDLS and YYNGEE. CDR3 length: 16 residues. The J segment lost 4 bases and the V segment lost 0 bases, leaving 6 bases of the junction unmatched.